This entry lists 23 T cell receptor beta chains sequenced from one sample in a study of shared clonotypes between healthy human individuals. Repertoires were generated with immunoSEQ multiplex PCR, while TCRdb's copy carries only in-frame clones and drops some. The table has some 500,000 clones, approximately 95% seen once. What was sequenced was naive CD4+ T cells sorted from blood. Described subset: CD45RA+ positively selected. These TCRs come from a woman aged 25 to 45 in good health.

The chain links TRBV21-1 to TRBJ2-2; the D segment call TRBD1 is taken from the table without a DNA check. TRBV21-1 constitutes a pseudogene. The CDR3 sequence is 17 residues long. CDR3 loop: CASNGIRDRSNTGELFF. DNA for the CDR3: TGTGCCAGCAACGGCATACGGGACAGGAGTAACACCGGGGAGCTGTTTTTT.

This clone has only one observation. The chain carries TRBV6-1 and TRBJ2-5, with 8 bases fitting TRBD1. The CDR3 runs to 13 residues. The V gene end was trimmed by 7 bases and the J gene end by 5 bases; junction bases not matched to a gene: 6. Germline lookup yields CDR1 MNHNS and CDR2 SASEGT. DNA for the CDR3: TGTGCCAGCATGACAGGGGCTGGGGAGACCCAGTACTTC. This codes for CASMTGAGETQYF.

The V call is TRBV19, the J call TRBJ2-1; 9 positions match TRBD2. The CDR3 spans 18 residues. Per the germline V gene, CDR1 is LNHDA and CDR2 is SQIVND (reference sequence). Trimming cost V 0 bases and J 2 bases; bases outside gene matches: 8. The CDR3, as DNA: TGTGCCAGTAGTATAGAGGGACTAGCTCTATCCCCCTACAATGAGCAGTTCTTC. Its translation is CASSIEGLALSPYNEQFF. The entire variable domain, with the rest obtained from reference TRBV19 and TRBJ2-1, is as follows: DGGITQSPKYLFRKEGQNVTLSCEQNLNHDAMYWYRQDPGQGLRLIYYSQIVNDFQKGDIAEGYSVSREKKESFPLTVTSAQKNPTAFYLCASSIEGLALSPYNEQFFGPGTRLTVL.

The chain employs TRBV19 and TRBJ1-5; D uncertain. With 6 bases removed from V and 3 bases from J, the gap between germline ends came to 9 bases. Germline V CDR1 and CDR2: LNHDA, SQIVND (reference sequence). This CDR3 spans 13 amino acids. The CDR3 nucleotides read TGTGCCAGTAGCCCTGCAGACAATCAGCCCCAGCATTTT. This sequence encodes CASSPADNQPQHF.

J is TRBJ2-2 and V is TRBV7-9; maybe TRBD1 (6 bases). Per germline, CDR1 SEHNR and CDR2 FQNEAQ (reference sequence). V shed 0 bases and J shed 10 bases, with 15 bases lying between them. The CDR3 runs 15 residues. The CDR3 reads CASSLAIQGRQELFF. Written as DNA, the CDR3 is TGTGCCAGCAGCTTAGCTATACAGGGTCGGCAGGAGCTGTTTTTT.

The V gene is TRBV11-2, the J gene TRBJ1-1, with D possibly TRBD1 on 6 matching bases. Deletions cut 4 bases from V and 1 base from J, with 13 bases between. The CDR3 consists of 15 residues. In germline, CDR1 is SGHAT, CDR2 FQNNGV. CDR3 bases: TGTGCCAGCAGCTCCCTCAGGGGTTGGAACACTGAAGCTTTCTTT. Its translation is CASSSLRGWNTEAFF.

This CDR3 is CASSQQGNYGYTF. In DNA, the CDR3 is TGTGCCAGCAGTCAACAGGGCAACTATGGCTACACCTTC. This sequence joins TRBV2 and TRBJ1-2; D may be TRBD1 (6 bases). The CDR3 consists of 13 residues. Germline V gene sequence: CDR1 SNHLY, CDR2 FYNNEI. The V end lost 5 bases, the J end lost 2 bases, and 9 bases lay between the germline ends.

The V gene is TRBV28, the J gene TRBJ2-1, with 10 positions matching TRBD1. The CDR3 covers 15 residues. V gave up 0 bases and J gave up 9 bases; unmatched junction bases: 5. Germline CDR1 reads MDHEN; CDR2 reads SYDVKM. CDR3 bases: TGTGCCAGCAGTTTATGGGGGACAGGGGTTAGTGAGCAGTTCTTC. Encoded protein: CASSLWGTGVSEQFF. Full variable domain (missing parts from reference TRBV28 and TRBJ2-1): DVKVTQSSRYLVKRTGEKVFLECVQDMDHENMFWYRQDPGLGLRLIYFSYDVKMKEKGDIPEGYSVSREKKERFSLILESASTNQTSMYLCASSLWGTGVSEQFFGPGTRLTVL.

J is TRBJ2-7 and V is TRBV19; D gene uncertain. Germline CDR1 LNHDA, CDR2 SQIVND (reference sequence). The ends were cut back, 3 bases at V and 6 bases at J, with 15 bases in the middle. The CDR3 loop spans 14 amino acids. CDR3 coding DNA: TGTGCCAGTAGTATTTCGAGTTTTGGGGTCGAGCAGTACTTC. This sequence encodes CASSISSFGVEQYF.

The V and J genes are TRBV5-1 and TRBJ2-1; tentative D call: TRBD2 (6 bases). The germline V and J ends were trimmed by 0 bases and 4 bases, with 8 bases remaining between them. Germline-derived CDR1 and CDR2 are SGHRS and YFSETQ. The CDR3 is made up of 14 amino acids. In DNA form, the CDR3 reads TGCGCCAGCAGCTTGGAGGAGGGGTACAATGAGCAGTTCTTC. Residues: CASSLEEGYNEQFF. Filled out from reference TRBV5-1 and TRBJ2-1, the complete variable domain reads KAGVTQTPRYLIKTRGQQVTLSCSPISGHRSVSWYQQTPGQGLQFLFEYFSETQRNKGNFPGRFSGRQFSNSRSEMNVSTLELGDSALYLCASSLEEGYNEQFFGPGTRLTVL.

The chain is built from TRBV6-1 and TRBJ2-7, with D possibly TRBD1 on 6 matching bases. Trimming pared 6 bases from V and 1 base from J, leaving 13 bases between. The CDR3 covers 14 residues. Germline V gene sequence: CDR1 MNHNS, CDR2 SASEGT. The CDR3 spells CASRDSDSSYEQYF. The CDR3 DNA follows: TGTGCCAGCAGGGACAGTGATTCTTCCTACGAGCAGTACTTC.

The sample holds a few counts of this clone. The chain joins TRBV11-2 to TRBJ2-2, with D possibly TRBD2 on 5 matching bases. V lost 1 base and J lost 4, with 10 bases in between. CDR3 length equals 15 residues. In germline, CDR1 is SGHAT, CDR2 FQNNGV. CDR3 loop: CASSLGGSATGELFF. The CDR3 coding sequence is TGTGCCAGCAGCTTAGGAGGGTCGGCCACCGGGGAGCTGTTTTTT.

V and J are TRBV11-3 and TRBJ2-5; D is uncertain. This CDR3 has 11 amino acids. V lost 10 bases, J lost 6 bases, and 12 bases lay in between. Germline loops: CDR1 SGHNT, CDR2 YENEEA. CDR3 loop: CANPKDQTQYF. The CDR3 DNA reads TGTGCCAATCCGAAAGATCAGACCCAGTACTTC. Filled out from reference TRBV11-3 and TRBJ2-5, the complete variable domain reads EAGVVQSPRYKIIEKKQPVAFWCNPISGHNTLYWYLQNLGQGPELLIRYENEEAVDDSQLPKDRFSAERLKGVDSTLKIQPAELGDSAVYLCANPKDQTQYFGPGTRLLVL.

The chain uses TRBV7-2 and TRBJ2-2, with no clear D. The germline gives CDR1 SGHTA, CDR2 FQGNSA. V dropped 6 bases and J dropped 6 bases, with 20 bases sitting between them. The CDR3 extends over 16 amino acids. The CDR3 spells CASRESGSRGAGELFF. The DNA of the CDR3 is TGTGCCAGCAGGGAAAGTGGGTCCCGAGGTGCCGGGGAGCTGTTTTTT.

This clone has only one observation. J is TRBJ1-5 and V is TRBV30; D ambiguous. This CDR3 contains 14 residues. The ends were cut back, 2 bases at V and 2 bases at J, with 10 bases in the middle. Looked up from germline, CDR1 is GTSNPN and CDR2 is SVGIG (reference sequence). The CDR3 sequence: CAWSPQRGNQPQHF. Written as DNA, the CDR3 is TGTGCCTGGAGTCCCCAACGCGGCAATCAGCCCCAGCATTTT. Full variable domain (missing parts from reference TRBV30 and TRBJ1-5): SQTIHQWPATLVQPVGSPLSLECTVEGTSNPNLYWYRQAAGRGLQLLFYSVGIGQISSEVPQNLSASRPQDRQFILSSKKLLLSDSGFYLCAWSPQRGNQPQHFGDGTRLSIL.

The J gene is TRBJ1-3, the V gene TRBV11-2; D is uncertain. Trimming pared 1 base from V and 1 base from J, leaving 17 bases between. The CDR3 spans 18 residues. Germline V gene sequence: CDR1 SGHAT, CDR2 FQNNGV. CDR3 amino acids: CASSLVLASTRSGNTIYF. The CDR3 DNA follows: TGTGCCAGCAGCTTAGTTCTTGCCAGCACTCGGTCTGGAAACACCATATATTTT.

The CDR3 protein is CASTTERYEQYF. The CDR3 nucleotides are TGTGCCAGCACCACTGAACGGTACGAGCAGTACTTC. The chain is built from TRBV6-1 and TRBJ2-7, with D unclear. The CDR3 extends over 12 amino acids. Trimming removed 7 bases at V and 4 bases at J, with 11 bases between. From germline, CDR1 is MNHNS and CDR2 SASEGT.

This chain uses TRBV7-9 with TRBJ2-1, with 8 nucleotides matching TRBD2. The trim removed 0 bases at V and 4 bases at J, leaving 5 bases unmatched. Germline V gives CDR1 SEHNR, CDR2 FQNEAQ (reference sequence). CDR3 length equals 16 residues. The CDR3 loop reads CASSLARSSGYNEQFF. The CDR3 coding sequence is TGTGCCAGCAGCTTAGCGCGGTCTAGCGGGTACAATGAGCAGTTCTTC. Based on the CDR3 plus reference TRBV7-9 and TRBJ2-1, the full variable domain is DTGVSQNPRHKITKRGQNVTFRCDPISEHNRLYWYRQTLGQGPEFLTYFQNEAQLEKSRLLSDRFSAERPKGSFSTLEIQRTEQGDSAMYLCASSLARSSGYNEQFFGPGTRLTVL.

The genes are TRBV7-9 and TRBJ1-2, with TRBD1 as a possible D gene (5 bases). This CDR3 has 15 amino acids. Germline lookup yields CDR1 SEHNR and CDR2 FQNEAQ (reference sequence). Deletions cut 1 base from V and 6 bases from J, with 15 bases between. The CDR3 spells CASSLDGVWTHGYTF. The CDR3 region has the DNA TGTGCCAGCAGCTTAGATGGGGTGTGGACACATGGCTACACCTTC.

The chain couples TRBV5-1 to TRBJ2-5, with D possibly TRBD2 on 6 matching bases. In germline, CDR1 is SGHRS, CDR2 YFSETQ. The V gene lost 5 bases and the J gene lost 5 bases, with 25 bases spanning the gap. This CDR3 has 17 residues. The CDR3 nucleotides are TGCGCCAGCAGTTCTCCGGGCGGAAGATTAAGCGGGGAGACCCAGTACTTC. Its translation: CASSSPGGRLSGETQYF.

The chain combines TRBV28 with TRBJ1-2; 8 nucleotides agree with TRBD1. The junction had 11 bases not matched to a gene; V was cut back by 10 bases and J by 4 bases. In germline, CDR1 is MDHEN, CDR2 SYDVKM. The CDR3 is made up of 14 amino acids. Here the CDR3 reads CAITRQGASYGYTF. DNA for the CDR3: TGTGCCATCACCCGTCAGGGGGCTTCCTATGGCTACACCTTC.

This clone was seen just once. The chain employs TRBV7-3 and TRBJ2-2, with unresolved D. CDR3 length equals 12 residues. Germline lookup yields CDR1 SGHTA and CDR2 FQGTGA. Trimming removed 4 bases at V and 6 bases at J, with 6 bases between. The CDR3 region has the DNA TGTGCCAGCAGCTCCCCTCCCGGGGAGCTGTTTTTT. The encoded protein is CASSSPPGELFF.

The chain carries TRBV4-1 and TRBJ2-3, with 7 bases aligning to TRBD1. Trimming took 0 bases from V and 1 from J; bases not matched to a gene: 4. CDR1 is MGHRA, CDR2 YSYEKL, per germline. The CDR3 has 16 residues. CDR3 residues: CASSQETGWGTDTQYF. CDR3 DNA sequence: TGCGCCAGCAGCCAAGAGACAGGGTGGGGCACAGATACGCAGTATTTT.